This is a list of T cell receptor beta chains from one sample in a study. TCRdb itself ran the reads through MiXCR, one entry per CDR3 protein. The data show roughly 160 distinct CDR3 sequences, with nearly 35% seen just once and roughly 70% held by the top ten. Sequenced: CD8+ T cells (not recorded whether cultured). Receptor source: a male donor. Both conserved end residues are part of each CDR3. Each record gives: clone size, D gene, V gene, J gene, CDR3 DNA, CDR3 protein. A D gene is named only where the DNA matches it firmly. The size entry is marked missing in some rows and otherwise reads once, few, many or a size class.

abundance: large
d_gene: .
v_gene: TRBV6-5
j_gene: TRBJ2-7
CDR3nt: TGTGCCAGCAGTTACTCAACTCCCCTGGGGATCTACGAGCAGTACTTC
CDR3aa: CASSYSTPLGIYEQYF

abundance: .
d_gene: .
v_gene: TRBV10-1
j_gene: TRBJ1-5
CDR3nt: TGCGCCAGCAGTGAGGGGCGCCAGGGGCTGGGCAATCAGCCCCGGCATTTT
CDR3aa: CASSEGRQGLGNQPRHF

abundance: medium-sized
d_gene: .
v_gene: TRBV19
j_gene: TRBJ1-2
CDR3nt: TGTGCCAGTAGCCACGGGAGTTATGGCTACACCTTC
CDR3aa: CASSHGSYGYTF

abundance: medium-sized
d_gene: .
v_gene: TRBV19
j_gene: TRBJ1-1
CDR3nt: TGTGCCAGTAGTATCAGGTCTGGGGGCACTGAAGCTTTCTTT
CDR3aa: CASSIRSGGTEAFF

abundance: medium-sized
d_gene: TRBD2
v_gene: TRBV19
j_gene: TRBJ2-1
CDR3nt: TGTGCCAGTAGCCCCCATGGCGGGGGGATCAATGAGCAGTTCTTC
CDR3aa: CASSPHGGGINEQFF

abundance: large
d_gene: .
v_gene: TRBV14
j_gene: TRBJ2-1
CDR3nt: TGTGCCAGCAGCCAAGAGGGCGCGGAGGCCCCCTACAATGAGCAGTTCTTC
CDR3aa: CASSQEGAEAPYNEQFF